The 17 T cell receptor beta chains listed next were all sequenced from one sample in a study of cytomegalovirus exposure and HLA in healthy donors. 13 Jbeta primers and 60 Vbeta primers were used for the PCR. Repertoires were generated with immunoSEQ multiplex PCR, while TCRdb's copy carries only in-frame clones and drops some. The repertoire holds tens of thousands of clones, with 75% to 80% as singletons. Sequencing used PBMCs. The receptor set was obtained from a man in his forties in good health and CMV-seronegative.

The chain links TRBV7-8 to TRBJ2-1, with 11 bases aligning to TRBD2. Germline CDR1 and CDR2: SGHVS and FQNEAQ. Trimming took 5 bases from V and 7 from J; bases not matched to a gene: 7. The CDR3 consists of 15 residues. This chain's CDR3 is CASSPASGRRNEQFF. CDR3 bases: TGTGCCAGCAGCCCTGCTAGCGGGAGGAGGAATGAGCAGTTCTTC.

The chain recombines TRBV5-6 with TRBJ2-2, with TRBD1 matching 10 bases. CDR1 is SGHDT, CDR2 YYEEEE, per germline. J gave up 6 bases and V 4 bases, and 12 bases lay outside the gene matches. CDR3 size: 17 residues. The CDR3 region is CASSPRRQGARAGELFF. The CDR3 DNA reads TGTGCCAGCAGCCCCCGGCGACAGGGGGCTAGAGCCGGGGAGCTGTTTTTT.

J is TRBJ2-1 and V is TRBV9; 7 bases are shared with TRBD1. CDR1 is SGDLS and CDR2 is YYNGEE in the germline V gene. The CDR3 sequence is 16 residues long. Unmatched junction bases numbered 7, after V lost 1 base and J lost 3 bases. CDR3 protein: CASSVTAGGFYNEQFF. The CDR3 DNA sequence: TGTGCCAGCAGCGTAACCGCAGGGGGATTCTACAATGAGCAGTTCTTC.

The V gene is TRBV7-9, the J gene TRBJ1-2; a possible D gene is TRBD1 (5 bases). The V end lost 5 bases, the J end lost 2 bases, and 12 bases lay between the germline ends. Germline assignment: CDR1 SEHNR and CDR2 FQNEAQ (reference sequence). CDR3 size: 14 residues. CDR3 DNA sequence: TGTGCCAGCAGCCAACAGGCCGGAAACTATGGCTACACCTTC. This sequence encodes CASSQQAGNYGYTF. Full variable domain (remainder filled in from reference TRBV7-9 and TRBJ1-2): DTGVSQNPRHKITKRGQNVTFRCDPISEHNRLYWYRQTLGQGPEFLTYFQNEAQLEKSRLLSDRFSAERPKGSFSTLEIQRTEQGDSAMYLCASSQQAGNYGYTFGSGTRLTVV.

V and J are TRBV7-2 and TRBJ1-5; TRBD1 agrees at 7 bases. The CDR3 sequence is 15 residues long. V gave up 1 base and J gave up 3 bases; unmatched junction bases: 3. Germline loops: CDR1 SGHTA, CDR2 FQGNSA. The CDR3 nucleotides read TGTGCCAGCAGCTTAGACAGGGGCTTCAATCAGCCCCAGCATTTT. Amino acid sequence: CASSLDRGFNQPQHF.

Here the CDR3 reads CASSFKRQETQYF. The DNA for the CDR3 is TGTGCCAGCAGTTTCAAGCGGCAAGAGACCCAGTACTTC. This chain connects TRBV2 to TRBJ2-5; TRBD2 is a possible D gene (5 bases). This CDR3 has 13 residues. The germline gives CDR1 SNHLY, CDR2 FYNNEI. V was cut by 5 bases and J by 2 bases, with 9 bases left in between.

The chain uses TRBV29-1 and TRBJ2-1, with D tentatively TRBD1 (6 bases). Germline CDR1 SQVTM, CDR2 ANQGSEA. The CDR3 totals 12 residues. Trimming pared 2 bases from V and 5 bases from J, leaving 7 bases between. DNA for the CDR3: TGCAGCGTTGAAAGGGGGAACAATGAGCAGTTCTTC. This codes for CSVERGNNEQFF.

The rearrangement joins TRBV6-5 to TRBJ1-3; D is perhaps TRBD1 (5 bases). Germline V gene lookup returns CDR1 MNHEY and CDR2 SVGAGI. V dropped 2 bases and J dropped 2 bases, with 7 bases sitting between them. This CDR3 spans 14 amino acids. The DNA of the CDR3 is TGTGCCAGCAGTTACGGGGGGACTGGAAACACCATATATTTT. Protein sequence: CASSYGGTGNTIYF.

V and J are TRBV6-6 and TRBJ2-2, with 10 bases that match TRBD2. Looked up from germline, CDR1 is MNHNY and CDR2 is SVGAGI (reference sequence). This CDR3 is built from 14 residues. The V and J ends lost 7 bases and 8 bases, in that order; junction bases with no gene match: 7. CDR3 residues: CASKRELAGGELFF. The CDR3 nucleotides read TGTGCCAGCAAACGTGAACTAGCGGGAGGGGAGCTGTTTTTT.

This rearrangement joins TRBV5-1 to TRBJ2-5, with TRBD2 matching 11 bases. The J call may be incorrect, as the DNA end agrees better with TRBJ2-7. From germline, CDR1 is SGHRS and CDR2 YFSETQ. The CDR3 sequence is 15 residues long. In DNA form, the CDR3 reads TGCGCCAGCAGCCCGGGACTAGCGGCGACCTACGAGCAGTACTTC. This codes for CASSPGLAATYEQYF.

This clone has a handful of counts. V and J are TRBV27 and TRBJ2-2; 9 nucleotides align to TRBD2. Per the germline V gene, CDR1 is MNHEY and CDR2 is SMNVEV (reference sequence). The V and J ends lost 2 bases and 2 bases, in that order; junction bases with no gene match: 9. The CDR3 is 18 amino acids. CDR3 bases: TGTGCCAGCAGTTTACGGCGTCCGGGACTAGCAAACACCGGGGAGCTGTTTTTT. It yields the protein CASSLRRPGLANTGELFF.

CDR3 in DNA: TGTGCCGGCCAACGAAGCGGGAGTTCCTACAATGAGCAGTTCTTC. It is translated as CAGQRSGSSYNEQFF. The chain carries TRBV2 and TRBJ2-1; the match to TRBD2 covers 8 bases. The J segment lost 1 base and the V segment lost 11 bases, leaving 10 bases of the junction unmatched. CDR1 and CDR2 (germline): SNHLY, FYNNEI. The CDR3 spans 15 residues.

The table lists this clone with a few counts. The rearrangement links TRBV30 to TRBJ2-7; TRBD1 matches 7 bases. The CDR3 runs 13 residues. Germline V gives CDR1 GTSNPN, CDR2 SVGIG (reference sequence). V shed 2 bases, J shed 5 bases, and the junction held 6 bases outside the gene matches. The CDR3 is CAWSQQGPHEQYF. CDR3 nucleotides: TGTGCCTGGAGTCAACAGGGGCCCCACGAGCAGTACTTC.

The chain couples TRBV19 to TRBJ2-3, with 7 bases fitting TRBD1. This CDR3 has 13 residues. CDR1 and CDR2 (germline): LNHDA, SQIVND (reference sequence). Trimming removed 6 bases from V and 4 bases from J; junction bases left unmatched: 4. The CDR3 sequence is CASSPTGADTQYF. DNA of the CDR3: TGTGCCAGTAGCCCTACAGGGGCAGATACGCAGTATTTT. Complete variable domain (other parts from reference TRBV19 and TRBJ2-3): DGGITQSPKYLFRKEGQNVTLSCEQNLNHDAMYWYRQDPGQGLRLIYYSQIVNDFQKGDIAEGYSVSREKKESFPLTVTSAQKNPTAFYLCASSPTGADTQYFGPGTRLTVL.

This clone has just a few counts. The chain recombines TRBV5-1 with TRBJ2-5, with TRBD2 matching over 9 bases. The CDR3 is made up of 17 amino acids. The V gene's germline CDR1 is SGHRS and CDR2 YFSETQ. Trimming removed 4 bases from V and 1 base from J; junction bases left unmatched: 11. The DNA for the CDR3 is TGCGCCAGCAGCCCGGGACTAGCAGGAAACACCCAAGAGACCCAGTACTTC. Amino acids: CASSPGLAGNTQETQYF. The variable domain in full, completed from reference TRBV5-1 and TRBJ2-5, reads KAGVTQTPRYLIKTRGQQVTLSCSPISGHRSVSWYQQTPGQGLQFLFEYFSETQRNKGNFPGRFSGRQFSNSRSEMNVSTLELGDSALYLCASSPGLAGNTQETQYFGPGTRLLVL.

This clone was detected once. The V call is TRBV2, the J call TRBJ1-5; D gene uncertain. From germline, CDR1 is SNHLY and CDR2 FYNNEI. This CDR3 has 14 amino acids. Trimming took 4 bases from V and 2 from J, leaving 9 bases between them. The DNA for the CDR3 is TGTGCCAGCAGTGCGGTCGCGGGCAATCAGCCCCAGCATTTT. Translating it yields CASSAVAGNQPQHF.

This chain joins TRBV15 and TRBJ2-2; perhaps TRBD2 as D (6 bases). This CDR3 region has 14 residues. CDR1 LNHNV and CDR2 YYDKDF come from the germline V gene (reference sequence). The V end was cut by 5 bases, the J end by 7 bases, with 14 bases between. The CDR3 DNA reads TGTGCCACCAGCGCGGGCGGGGAAGGCGGGGAGCTGTTTTTT. Its protein product is CATSAGGEGGELFF.